The subject of this entry is one TCR beta chain. Its antigen is not identified. The data were taken from a study of T cell responses to AZD1222 COVID-19 vaccine. Notes on the study in general: All repertoire sampling was performed exclusively after the peak T cell response.

Assay: immunoSEQ multiplex PCR; the TCRdb copy retains only in-frame clones and omits some. This table holds some 140,000 clones, 85% to 95% found once. The material was peripheral blood, obtained 28 days after the second AZD1222 dose. This TCR was sampled from an adult who received the AZD1222 COVID-19 vaccine.

The CDR3 DNA reads TGTGCCTGGACTCCCGGAGGCCTGCAAGAGACCCAGTACTTC. It specifies CAWTPGGLQETQYF. This chain joins TRBV30 and TRBJ2-5, with D possibly matching TRBD2 (5 bases). The V gene's germline CDR1 is GTSNPN and CDR2 SVGIG (reference sequence). The CDR3 loop spans 14 amino acids. V was shortened by 4 bases and J by 2 bases, with 14 bases between the two germline ends.